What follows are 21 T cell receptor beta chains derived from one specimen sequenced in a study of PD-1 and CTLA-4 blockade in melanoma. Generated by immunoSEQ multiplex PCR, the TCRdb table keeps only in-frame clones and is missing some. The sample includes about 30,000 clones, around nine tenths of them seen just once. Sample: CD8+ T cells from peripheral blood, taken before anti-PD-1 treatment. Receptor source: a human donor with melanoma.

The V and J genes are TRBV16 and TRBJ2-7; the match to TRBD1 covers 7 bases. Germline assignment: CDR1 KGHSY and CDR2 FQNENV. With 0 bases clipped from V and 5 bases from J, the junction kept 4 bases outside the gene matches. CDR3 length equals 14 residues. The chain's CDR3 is CASSQSATGHEQYF. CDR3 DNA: TGTGCCAGCAGCCAATCCGCGACAGGGCACGAGCAGTACTTC.

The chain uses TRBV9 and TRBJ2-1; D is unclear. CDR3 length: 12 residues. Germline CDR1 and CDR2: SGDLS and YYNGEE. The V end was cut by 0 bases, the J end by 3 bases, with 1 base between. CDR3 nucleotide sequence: TGTGCCAGCAGCGTAGGCTACAATGAGCAGTTCTTC. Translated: CASSVGYNEQFF.

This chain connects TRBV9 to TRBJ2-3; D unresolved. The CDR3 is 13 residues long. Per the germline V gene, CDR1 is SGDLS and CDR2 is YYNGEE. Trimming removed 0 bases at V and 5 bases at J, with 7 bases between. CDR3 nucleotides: TGTGCCAGCAGCGTAGCTATAGGAGATACGCAGTATTTT. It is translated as CASSVAIGDTQYF.

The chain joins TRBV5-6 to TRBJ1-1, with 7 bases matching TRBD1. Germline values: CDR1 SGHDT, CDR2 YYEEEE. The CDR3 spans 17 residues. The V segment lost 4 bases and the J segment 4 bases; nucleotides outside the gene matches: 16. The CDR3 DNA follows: TGTGCCAGCAGCCTAAGACAGGGTGTGGATCTAGGCACTGAAGCTTTCTTT. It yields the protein CASSLRQGVDLGTEAFF.

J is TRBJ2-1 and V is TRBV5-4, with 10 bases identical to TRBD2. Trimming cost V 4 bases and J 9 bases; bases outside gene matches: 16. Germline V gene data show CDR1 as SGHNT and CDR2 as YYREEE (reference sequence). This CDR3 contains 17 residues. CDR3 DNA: TGTGCCAGCAGCCGAACCCCTAGCGGGAGCCCTAAAACTGAGCAGTTCTTC. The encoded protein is CASSRTPSGSPKTEQFF.

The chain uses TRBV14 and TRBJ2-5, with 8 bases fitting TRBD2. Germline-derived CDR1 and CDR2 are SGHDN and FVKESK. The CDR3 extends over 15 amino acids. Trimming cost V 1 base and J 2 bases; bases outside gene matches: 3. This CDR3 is CASSQVGTRQETQYF. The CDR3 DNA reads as TGTGCCAGCAGCCAAGTCGGGACTAGACAAGAGACCCAGTACTTC.

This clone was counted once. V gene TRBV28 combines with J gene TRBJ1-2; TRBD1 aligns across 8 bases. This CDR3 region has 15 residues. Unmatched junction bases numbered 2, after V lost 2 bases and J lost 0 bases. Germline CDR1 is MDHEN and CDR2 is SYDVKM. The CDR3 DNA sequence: TGTGCCAGCAGTTTACAGGGGGCGGCTAACTATGGCTACACCTTC. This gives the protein CASSLQGAANYGYTF.

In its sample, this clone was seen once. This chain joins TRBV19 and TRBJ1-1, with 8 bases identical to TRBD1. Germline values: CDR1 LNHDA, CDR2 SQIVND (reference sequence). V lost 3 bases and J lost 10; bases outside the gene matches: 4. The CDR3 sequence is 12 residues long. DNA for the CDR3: TGTGCCAGTAGTATCGGAACAGGGGGAGCTTTCTTT. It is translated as CASSIGTGGAFF.

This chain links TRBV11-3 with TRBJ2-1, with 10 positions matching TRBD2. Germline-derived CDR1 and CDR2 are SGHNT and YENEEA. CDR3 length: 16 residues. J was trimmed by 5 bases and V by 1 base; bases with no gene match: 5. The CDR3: CASSLGPSGGHNEQFF. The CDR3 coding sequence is TGTGCCAGCAGCTTAGGACCTAGCGGGGGACACAATGAGCAGTTCTTC. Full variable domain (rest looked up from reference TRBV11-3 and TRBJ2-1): EAGVVQSPRYKIIEKKQPVAFWCNPISGHNTLYWYLQNLGQGPELLIRYENEEAVDDSQLPKDRFSAERLKGVDSTLKIQPAELGDSAVYLCASSLGPSGGHNEQFFGPGTRLTVL.

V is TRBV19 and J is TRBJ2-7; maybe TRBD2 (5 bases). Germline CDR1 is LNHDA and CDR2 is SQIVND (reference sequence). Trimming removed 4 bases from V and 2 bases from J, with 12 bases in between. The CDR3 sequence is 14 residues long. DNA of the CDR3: TGTGCCAGTAGTACTGGACTCCTTCCCTACGAGCAGTACTTC. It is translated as CASSTGLLPYEQYF.

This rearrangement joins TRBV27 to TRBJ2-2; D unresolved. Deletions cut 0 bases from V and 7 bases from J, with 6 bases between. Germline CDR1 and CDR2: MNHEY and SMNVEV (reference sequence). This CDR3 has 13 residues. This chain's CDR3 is CASSLSSYGELFF. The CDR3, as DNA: TGTGCCAGCAGTTTATCATCTTACGGGGAGCTGTTTTTT.

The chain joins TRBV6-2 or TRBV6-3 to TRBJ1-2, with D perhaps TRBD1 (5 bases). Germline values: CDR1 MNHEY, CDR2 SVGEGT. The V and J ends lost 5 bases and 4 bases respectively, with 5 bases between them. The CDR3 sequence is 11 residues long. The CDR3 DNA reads TGTGCCAGCAGTACAGGCTATGGCTACACCTTC. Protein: CASSTGYGYTF.

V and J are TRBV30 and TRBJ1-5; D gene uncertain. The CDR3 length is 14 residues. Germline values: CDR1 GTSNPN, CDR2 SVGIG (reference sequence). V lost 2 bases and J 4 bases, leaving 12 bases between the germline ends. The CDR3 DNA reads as TGTGCCTGGAGTATCGGGAGCCTAAATCAGCCCCAGCATTTT. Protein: CAWSIGSLNQPQHF.

In DNA, the CDR3 is TGCAGCGTCTCAGGGTCTGGCTACACCTTC. Protein: CSVSGSGYTF. The chain links TRBV29-1 to TRBJ1-2, with D possibly matching TRBD1 (5 bases). The CDR3 length is 10 residues. The ends were cut back, 6 bases at V and 7 bases at J, with 9 bases in the middle. Per the germline V gene, CDR1 is SQVTM and CDR2 is ANQGSEA.

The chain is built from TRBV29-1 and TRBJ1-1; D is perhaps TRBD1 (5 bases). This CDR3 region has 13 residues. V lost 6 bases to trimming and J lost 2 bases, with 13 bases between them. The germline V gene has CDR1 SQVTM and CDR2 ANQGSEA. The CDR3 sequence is CSVADRLNTEAFF. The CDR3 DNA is TGCAGCGTCGCAGACAGACTAAACACTGAAGCTTTCTTT.

CDR3 bases: TGTGCCAGCGGACAGGGCGGCTACGAGCAGTACTTC. Translating it yields CASGQGGYEQYF. The genes are TRBV12-3 or TRBV12-4 and TRBJ2-7; 8 bases map to TRBD1. V dropped 8 bases and J dropped 3; count of bases not matched to a gene: 3. The CDR3 runs 12 residues.

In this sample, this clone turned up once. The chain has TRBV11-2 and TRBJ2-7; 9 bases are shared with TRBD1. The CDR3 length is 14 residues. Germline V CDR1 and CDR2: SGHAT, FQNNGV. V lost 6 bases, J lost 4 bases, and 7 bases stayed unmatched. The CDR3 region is CASRSPGTGYEQYF. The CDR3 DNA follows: TGTGCCAGCAGATCACCCGGGACAGGGTACGAGCAGTACTTC.

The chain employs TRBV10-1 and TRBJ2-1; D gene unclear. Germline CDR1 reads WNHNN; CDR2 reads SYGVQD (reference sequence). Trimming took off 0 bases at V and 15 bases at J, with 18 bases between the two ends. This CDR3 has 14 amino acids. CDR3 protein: CASSESPGLNDLFF. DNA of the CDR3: TGCGCCAGCAGTGAGTCGCCAGGCCTAAATGATCTGTTCTTC.

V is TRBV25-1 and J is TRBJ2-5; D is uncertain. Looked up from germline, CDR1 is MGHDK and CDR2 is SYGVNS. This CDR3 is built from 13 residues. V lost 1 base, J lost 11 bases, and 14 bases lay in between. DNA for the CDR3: TGTGCCAGCAGTGAATCGGCGGCGGCCTCTCAGTACTTC. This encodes CASSESAAASQYF. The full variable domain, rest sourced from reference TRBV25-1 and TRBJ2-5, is EADIYQTPRYLVIGTGKKITLECSQTMGHDKMYWYQQDPGMELHLIHYSYGVNSTEKGDLSSESTVSRIRTEHFPLTLESARPSHTSQYLCASSESAAASQYFGPGTRLLVL.

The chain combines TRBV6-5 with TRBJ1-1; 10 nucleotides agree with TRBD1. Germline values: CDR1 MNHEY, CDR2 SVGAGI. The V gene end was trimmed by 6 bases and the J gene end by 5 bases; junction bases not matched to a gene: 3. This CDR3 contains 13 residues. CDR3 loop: CASRRTGGTEAFF. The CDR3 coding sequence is TGTGCCAGCAGAAGGACAGGGGGAACTGAAGCTTTCTTT.

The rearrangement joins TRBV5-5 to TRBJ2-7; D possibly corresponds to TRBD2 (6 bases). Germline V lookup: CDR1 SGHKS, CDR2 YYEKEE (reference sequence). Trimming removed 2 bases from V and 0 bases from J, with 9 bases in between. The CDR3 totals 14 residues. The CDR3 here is CASSFGGISYEQYF. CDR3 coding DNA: TGTGCCAGCAGCTTTGGGGGGATCTCCTACGAGCAGTACTTC.